What follows are 30 T cell receptor beta chains derived from one specimen sequenced in a study of blood T cell repertoires in COVID-19. Repertoires were generated with immunoSEQ multiplex PCR, while TCRdb's copy carries only in-frame clones and drops some. The repertoire holds about 50,000 clones, with around 83% as singletons. Sequenced input: peripheral blood. The receptor set was obtained from a human donor in a cohort sampled during active COVID-19.

Details on this clone: The same CDR3 arises from other DNA sequences in this sample as well. The J gene is TRBJ2-1, the V gene TRBV10-2, with 8 nucleotides matching TRBD2. The CDR3 extends over 14 amino acids. V lost 6 bases, J lost 4 bases, and 5 bases stayed unmatched. CDR1 is WSHSY, CDR2 SAAADI, per germline. CDR3 sequence reads: CASREAGEYNEQFF. Here the CDR3 DNA reads TGCGCCAGCAGGGAAGCGGGGGAATACAATGAGCAGTTCTTC.

This clone was recorded only once. The chain joins TRBV11-2 to TRBJ2-1; 11 bases map to TRBD2. CDR3 length: 16 amino acids. The germline gives CDR1 SGHAT, CDR2 FQNNGV. With 3 bases clipped from V and 8 bases from J, the junction kept 9 bases outside the gene matches. The CDR3 DNA follows: TGTGCCAGCAGCTTTCAGTTAGCGGGGGGGTTTGATGAGCAGTTCTTC. Translating gives CASSFQLAGGFDEQFF.

The rearrangement joins TRBV6-6 to TRBJ2-2; TRBD2 is a possible D gene (6 bases). This CDR3 region has 16 residues. From germline, CDR1 is MNHNY and CDR2 SVGAGI (reference sequence). V shed 5 bases and J shed 0 bases, with 13 bases lying between them. The CDR3 reads CASSTNGGPNTGELFF. The CDR3 DNA follows: TGTGCCAGCAGTACCAACGGGGGACCGAACACCGGGGAGCTGTTTTTT.

The chain recombines TRBV9 with TRBJ2-7; tentatively, D is TRBD2 (5 bases). This CDR3 has 14 residues. Between the trimmed V and J ends, which lost 0 bases and 6 bases, there was a span of 13 bases. In germline, CDR1 is SGDLS, CDR2 YYNGEE. CDR3 in amino acids: CASSVVIEGGEQYF. DNA for the CDR3: TGTGCCAGCAGCGTAGTAATCGAGGGTGGCGAGCAGTACTTC.

The gene calls are TRBV7-9 and TRBJ1-4, with 7 nucleotides matching TRBD1. Looked up from germline, CDR1 is SEHNR and CDR2 is FQNEAQ (reference sequence). This CDR3 region has 19 residues. V was pared by 4 bases and J by 4 bases, with 18 bases of the junction left unmatched. The DNA for the CDR3 is TGTGCCAGCAGCTCCGAGACAGGGCGCCCCGGGCGTTTTAATGAAAAACTGTTTTTT. Translated, it gives CASSSETGRPGRFNEKLFF.

This chain connects TRBV5-1 to TRBJ1-5, with 7 bases that match TRBD1. The germline V gene has CDR1 SGHRS and CDR2 YFSETQ. This CDR3 has 15 residues. With V trimmed by 0 bases and J by 6 bases, 6 bases remained unmatched. CDR3 residues: CASSLGGTVPQPQHF. The CDR3 coding sequence is TGCGCCAGCAGCTTGGGCGGGACAGTCCCTCAGCCCCAGCATTTT.

The rearrangement uses TRBV5-1 and TRBJ2-1, with D possibly matching TRBD2 (7 bases). CDR3 size: 15 residues. CDR1 SGHRS and CDR2 YFSETQ come from the germline V gene. Trimming removed 0 bases from V and 5 bases from J, with 12 bases in between. Written as DNA, the CDR3 is TGCGCCAGCAGCTTGGTGGCGGGGGCTAACAATGAGCAGTTCTTC. Amino acids: CASSLVAGANNEQFF.

The chain is built from TRBV6-6 and TRBJ1-2; D perhaps matches TRBD1 (6 bases). The germline CDR1 and CDR2 sequences are MNHNY and SVGAGI (reference sequence). The V end lost 7 bases, the J end lost 0 bases, and 12 bases lay between the germline ends. The CDR3 extends over 14 amino acids. The CDR3 is CASNDRFSNYGYTF. As DNA, the CDR3 is TGTGCCAGCAACGACAGGTTTTCTAACTATGGCTACACCTTC.

This chain joins TRBV4-1 and TRBJ2-1; the match to TRBD2 covers 9 bases. The CDR3 is 15 residues long. With V trimmed by 5 bases and J by 4 bases, 6 bases remained unmatched. Per the germline V gene, CDR1 is MGHRA and CDR2 is YSYEKL. The CDR3 nucleotides are TGCGCCAGCAGCTACACTAGCGGGCCGTACAATGAGCAGTTCTTC. It codes for CASSYTSGPYNEQFF.

This sequence joins TRBV5-1 and TRBJ1-2; the D gene is possibly TRBD1 (6 bases). Trimming took 3 bases from V and 4 from J, leaving 10 bases between them. Germline V CDR1 and CDR2: SGHRS, YFSETQ. This CDR3 has 13 amino acids. The DNA for the CDR3 is TGCGCCAGCAGCTCTGAACAGGGCTATGGCTACACCTTC. The encoded protein is CASSSEQGYGYTF.

This clone was seen a few times. This sequence joins TRBV5-6 and TRBJ2-7; TRBD1 is a possible D gene (6 bases). V lost 3 bases and J 5 bases, leaving 18 bases between the germline ends. The CDR3 has 15 amino acids. Per the germline V gene, CDR1 is SGHDT and CDR2 is YYEEEE. In DNA form, the CDR3 reads TGTGCCAGCAGCTCTCTCTCACAGGGTAACGACGAGCAGTACTTC. Its protein product is CASSSLSQGNDEQYF.

This chain connects TRBV24-1 to TRBJ2-1; D is perhaps TRBD2 (6 bases). CDR1 and CDR2 from the germline V gene are KGHDR and SFDVKD. The CDR3 sequence is 15 residues long. V was cut by 2 bases and J by 10 bases, with 17 bases left in between. The CDR3 DNA reads TGTGCCACCAGTGATTGGGACGACTCTGGGGGGGAGCAGTTCTTC. It yields the protein CATSDWDDSGGEQFF.

The chain employs TRBV2 and TRBJ2-6; 9 positions agree with TRBD1. CDR1 SNHLY and CDR2 FYNNEI come from the germline V gene. J gave up 3 bases and V 5 bases, and 14 bases lay outside the gene matches. The CDR3 totals 19 residues. The CDR3, as DNA: TGTGCCAGCAGTAGGCAGACAGGGGGTGCCGCTGGTGGGGCCAACGTCCTGACTTTC. This encodes CASSRQTGGAAGGANVLTF. Full variable domain (missing parts from reference TRBV2 and TRBJ2-6): EPEVTQTPSHQVTQMGQEVILRCVPISNHLYFYWYRQILGQKVEFLVSFYNNEISEKSEIFDDQFSVERPDGSNFTLKIRSTKLEDSAMYFCASSRQTGGAAGGANVLTFGAGSRLTVL.

This rearrangement joins TRBV20-1 to TRBJ2-7; TRBD1 might be the D (5 bases). Germline CDR1 is DFQATT and CDR2 is SNEGSKA (reference sequence). This CDR3 has 11 residues. Between the trimmed V and J ends, which lost 4 bases and 2 bases, there was a span of 6 bases. CDR3 DNA: TGCAGTGCTAAGGACACCTACGAGCAGTACTTC. Protein: CSAKDTYEQYF.

The rearrangement joins TRBV29-1 to TRBJ2-7; 11 bases fit TRBD1. This CDR3 comprises 13 residues. From germline, CDR1 is SQVTM and CDR2 ANQGSEA. V was clipped by 6 bases and J by 7 bases; unmatched bases: 8. CDR3 region: CSVWDRGFEEQYF. The CDR3 nucleotides are TGCAGCGTCTGGGACAGGGGGTTTGAAGAGCAGTACTTC.

The chain uses TRBV19 and TRBJ2-7; 8 bases align to TRBD1. The V and J ends lost 6 bases and 5 bases, in that order; junction bases with no gene match: 3. This CDR3 is 12 amino acids long. The germline CDR1 and CDR2 sequences are LNHDA and SQIVND (reference sequence). The CDR3 sequence is CASSLTGDEQYF. In nucleotides, the CDR3 is TGTGCCAGTAGCCTGACAGGGGACGAGCAGTACTTC.

V and J are TRBV29-1 and TRBJ1-2; TRBD1 matches at 9 bases. CDR3 length: 13 residues. Trimming took 4 bases from V and 7 from J; bases not matched to a gene: 7. Germline V lookup: CDR1 SQVTM, CDR2 ANQGSEA. CDR3 bases: TGCAGCGTTGCCCCGGGACAGGGTAGTGGCTACACCTTC. It yields the protein CSVAPGQGSGYTF. The full variable domain, completed using reference TRBV29-1 and TRBJ1-2, is SAVISQKPSRDICQRGTSLTIQCQVDSQVTMMFWYRQQPGQSLTLIATANQGSEATYESGFVIDKFPISRPNLTFSTLTVSNMSPEDSSIYLCSVAPGQGSGYTFGSGTRLTVV.

The rearrangement uses TRBV12-3 or TRBV12-4 and TRBJ1-1; D remains unclear. The CDR3 length is 12 residues. Deletions cut 10 bases from V and 4 bases from J, with 13 bases between. This CDR3 reads CATALRSTEAFF. The CDR3 region has the DNA TGTGCCACCGCCCTTAGGAGCACTGAAGCTTTCTTT.

V is TRBV7-6 and J is TRBJ2-7, with TRBD1 identical over 10 bases. Looked up from germline, CDR1 is SGHVS and CDR2 is FNYEAQ. This CDR3 region has 15 residues. V gave up 5 bases and J gave up 2 bases; unmatched junction bases: 6. The CDR3 DNA sequence: TGTGCCAGCAGCACCCGGGACAGGGGTCCCTACGAGCAGTACTTC. Amino acid sequence: CASSTRDRGPYEQYF.

In its sample, this clone was seen a few times. V is TRBV6-5 and J is TRBJ1-1; 7 bases map to TRBD1. The CDR3 sequence is 14 residues long. The V gene's germline CDR1 is MNHEY and CDR2 SVGAGI. Losses at the gene ends were 5 bases for V and 6 bases for J; bases not matched to a gene: 9. The CDR3 loop reads CASSPPTGMAEAFF. For the CDR3, the DNA is TGTGCCAGCAGTCCACCGACAGGGATGGCTGAAGCTTTCTTT.

This clone occurred a few times. The chain combines TRBV5-1 with TRBJ1-1; tentatively, D is TRBD1 (5 bases). V lost 2 bases, J lost 5 bases, and 16 bases lay in between. The CDR3 spans 15 residues. Germline CDR1 is SGHRS and CDR2 is YFSETQ. CDR3 nucleotides: TGCGCCAGCAGCTTAAACACAGGAGCAACGACTGAAGCTTTCTTT. This sequence encodes CASSLNTGATTEAFF.

V usage is TRBV24-1 and J usage is TRBJ2-5; the match to TRBD1 covers 12 bases. V was clipped by 5 bases and J by 7 bases; unmatched bases: 10. Germline lookup yields CDR1 KGHDR and CDR2 SFDVKD. This CDR3 region has 16 residues. CDR3 amino acids: CATSAGGTGGRGTQYF. CDR3 bases: TGTGCCACCAGTGCTGGAGGGACAGGGGGCCGCGGGACCCAGTACTTC.

The CDR3 bases are TGTGCCAGCAGCCCCAACGGGGGGGGATGGGACAATGAGCAGTTCTTC. This sequence encodes CASSPNGGGWDNEQFF. The V gene is TRBV5-4, the J gene TRBJ2-1; 8 bases align to TRBD2. The CDR3 has 16 residues. Losses at the gene ends were 4 bases for V and 5 bases for J; bases not matched to a gene: 11. Germline-derived CDR1 and CDR2 are SGHNT and YYREEE (reference sequence).

The V call is TRBV3-1 (or the pseudogene TRBV3-2), the J call TRBJ2-7; the D is unclear. Trimming left V 5 bases short and J 3 bases short, with 8 bases between. The germline V gene has CDR1 LGHDT and CDR2 YNNKEL (reference sequence). The CDR3 runs 12 residues. The CDR3 sequence is CASSSENYEQYF. CDR3 in DNA: TGTGCCAGCAGCTCGGAGAACTACGAGCAGTACTTC.

As to this clone: One junction end disagrees with the germline gene, perhaps due to a read error. The chain employs TRBV5-1 and TRBJ2-5, with D possibly being TRBD2 (6 bases). Per the germline V gene, CDR1 is SGHRS and CDR2 is YFSETQ. The CDR3 has 14 amino acids. As DNA, the CDR3 is TGCGCCAGCACCTTGGGCGGGGTAAGAGAGACCCAGTACTTC. This encodes CASTLGGVRETQYF.

This CDR3 is CASSESILGNQPQHF. In DNA, the CDR3 is TGTGCCAGCAGTGAATCGATACTTGGCAATCAGCCCCAGCATTTT. The chain combines TRBV25-1 with TRBJ1-5; D is undetermined. This CDR3 is 15 amino acids long. Trimming stripped 1 base from V and 2 bases from J, with 9 bases between. Germline CDR1 is MGHDK and CDR2 is SYGVNS.

In the case of this clone: One end of the junction fails to match germline, which may point to a read error. The chain employs TRBV29-1 and TRBJ2-1; the D is unclear. The CDR3 runs 15 residues. The germline V gene has CDR1 SQVTM and CDR2 ANQGSEA. For the CDR3, the DNA is TGCAGCGTTGATCGGTTCCCATCCTCCCACAATGAGCAGTTCTTC. This sequence encodes CSVDRFPSSHNEQFF.

The chain joins TRBV30 to TRBJ2-7; D remains ambiguous. Germline V CDR1 and CDR2: GTSNPN, SVGIG (reference sequence). CDR3 length: 11 residues. With 0 bases removed from V and 6 bases from J, the gap between germline ends came to 6 bases. CDR3: CAWSVAVEQYF. The DNA for the CDR3 is TGTGCCTGGAGTGTGGCGGTCGAGCAGTACTTC.

The chain links TRBV9 to TRBJ2-1; TRBD2 matches 8 bases. V trimming: 4 bases; J trimming: 3 bases; junction bases outside the gene matches: 6. Germline CDR1 SGDLS, CDR2 YYNGEE. The CDR3 is 15 residues long. CDR3 bases: TGTGCCAGCAGCCCAGGCGGGGGGAGCTACAATGAGCAGTTCTTC. Translation: CASSPGGGSYNEQFF.

This clone showed up just once. The CDR3 loop is CASSLIPTGQETQYF. The CDR3 DNA follows: TGCGCCAGCAGCTTGATCCCAACGGGACAAGAGACCCAGTACTTC. The chain couples TRBV5-1 to TRBJ2-5; perhaps TRBD2 as D (5 bases). This CDR3 has 15 residues. Germline CDR1 SGHRS, CDR2 YFSETQ. V dropped 1 base and J dropped 2 bases, with 12 bases sitting between them.